This T cell receptor beta chain is drawn from a study of blood T cell repertoires in COVID-19. Per the original data handling: Amplification from reference gene primers served as the basis for estimated nucleated cell counts. The assay was immunoSEQ multiplex PCR, and TCRdb's table has in-frame clones only and misses some. That table furnishes V, J and clone size, whereas the DNA furnished D and trimming. The table includes roughly 100,000 clones, about 88% detected once. V shed 5 bases and J 2 bases; nucleotides not matched to a gene: 13. Germline assignment: CDR1 SGHTA and CDR2 FQGTGA. The CDR3 spans 17 residues.

This receptor was identified in a woman of 80 years or more with active COVID-19. The material sequenced was peripheral blood. The rearrangement links TRBV7-3 to TRBJ2-3; 7 nucleotides match TRBD1. Written as DNA, the CDR3 is TGTGCCAGCAGCCCATTCACAGGGGCGCTAAACACAGATACGCAGTATTTT. The encoded protein is CASSPFTGALNTDTQYF.